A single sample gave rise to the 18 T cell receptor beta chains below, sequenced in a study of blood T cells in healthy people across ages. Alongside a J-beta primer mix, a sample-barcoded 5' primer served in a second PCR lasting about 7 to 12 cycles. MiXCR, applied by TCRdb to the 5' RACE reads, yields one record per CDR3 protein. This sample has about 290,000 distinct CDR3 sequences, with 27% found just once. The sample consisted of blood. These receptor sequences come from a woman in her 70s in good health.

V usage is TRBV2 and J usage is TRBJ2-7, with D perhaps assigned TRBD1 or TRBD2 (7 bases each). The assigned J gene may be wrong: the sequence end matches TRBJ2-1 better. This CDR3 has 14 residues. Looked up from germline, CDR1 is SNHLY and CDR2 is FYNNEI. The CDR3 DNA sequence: TGTGCCAGAGGGGGCGGGGGAGGATACAATGAGCAGTTCTTC. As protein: CARGGGGGYNEQFF.

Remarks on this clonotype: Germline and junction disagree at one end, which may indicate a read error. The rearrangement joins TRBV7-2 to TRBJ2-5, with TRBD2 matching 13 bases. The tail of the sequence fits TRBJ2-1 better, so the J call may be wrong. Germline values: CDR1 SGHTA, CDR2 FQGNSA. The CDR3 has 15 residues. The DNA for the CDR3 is TGTGCCAGCAGCTTAGAGGGACTAGCGGGATATGATCAGTTCTTC. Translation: CASSLEGLAGYDQFF.

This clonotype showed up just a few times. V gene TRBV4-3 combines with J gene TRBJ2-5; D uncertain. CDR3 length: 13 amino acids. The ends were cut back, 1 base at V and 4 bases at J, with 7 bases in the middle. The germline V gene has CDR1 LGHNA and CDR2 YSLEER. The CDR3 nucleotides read TGCGCCAGCAGCCAAGTGAGAGGAGAGACCCAGTACTTC. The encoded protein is CASSQVRGETQYF.

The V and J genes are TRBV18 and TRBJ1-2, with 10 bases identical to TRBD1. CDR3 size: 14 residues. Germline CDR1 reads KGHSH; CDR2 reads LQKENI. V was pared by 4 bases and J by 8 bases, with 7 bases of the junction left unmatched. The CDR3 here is CASSRGTGDFGYTF. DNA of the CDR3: TGTGCCAGCTCACGGGGGACAGGGGATTTCGGCTACACCTTC.

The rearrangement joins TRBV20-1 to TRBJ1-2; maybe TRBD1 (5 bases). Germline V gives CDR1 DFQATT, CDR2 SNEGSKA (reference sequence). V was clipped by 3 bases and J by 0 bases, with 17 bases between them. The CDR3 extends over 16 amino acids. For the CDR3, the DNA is TGCAGTGCTAGGGGGTTCCAGGGAGGGTCTAACTATGGCTACACCTTC. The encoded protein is CSARGFQGGSNYGYTF.

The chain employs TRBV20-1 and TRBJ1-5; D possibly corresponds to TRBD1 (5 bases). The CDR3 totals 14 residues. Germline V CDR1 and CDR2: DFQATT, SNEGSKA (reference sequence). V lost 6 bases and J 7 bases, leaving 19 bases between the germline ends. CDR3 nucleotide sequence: TGCAGTGCCCGAAGTCCCGGGGGAGGGCAGCCCCAGCATTTT. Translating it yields CSARSPGGGQPQHF.

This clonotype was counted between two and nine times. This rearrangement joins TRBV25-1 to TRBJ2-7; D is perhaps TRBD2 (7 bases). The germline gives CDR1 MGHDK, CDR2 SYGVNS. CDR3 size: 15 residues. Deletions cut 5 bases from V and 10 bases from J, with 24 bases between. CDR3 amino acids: CASSSSGEGPSGQYF. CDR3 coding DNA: TGTGCCAGCAGTAGCTCAGGGGAGGGGCCCTCTGGACAGTACTTC.

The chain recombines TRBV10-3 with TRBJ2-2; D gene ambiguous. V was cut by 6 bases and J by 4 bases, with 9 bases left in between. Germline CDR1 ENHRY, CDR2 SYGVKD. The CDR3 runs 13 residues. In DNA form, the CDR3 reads TGTGCCATCAGCCTCGGAGCCACCGGGGAGCTGTTTTTT. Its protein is CAISLGATGELFF.

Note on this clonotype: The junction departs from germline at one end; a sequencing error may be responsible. The CDR3 spells CASSMQPTGLNTEVFF. The CDR3, as DNA: TGTGCCAGCAGCATGCAGCCTACAGGGTTGAACACTGAAGTTTTCTTT. The chain combines TRBV7-2 with TRBJ1-1, with D possibly TRBD1 on 6 matching bases. This CDR3 spans 16 amino acids. Germline V CDR1 and CDR2: SGHTA, FQGNSA.

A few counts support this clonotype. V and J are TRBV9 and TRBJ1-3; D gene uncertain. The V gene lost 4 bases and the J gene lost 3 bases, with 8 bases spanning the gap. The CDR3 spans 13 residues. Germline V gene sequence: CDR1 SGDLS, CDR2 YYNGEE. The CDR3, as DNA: TGTGCCAGCAGCTCTATACTTGGAAACACCATATATTTT. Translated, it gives CASSSILGNTIYF.

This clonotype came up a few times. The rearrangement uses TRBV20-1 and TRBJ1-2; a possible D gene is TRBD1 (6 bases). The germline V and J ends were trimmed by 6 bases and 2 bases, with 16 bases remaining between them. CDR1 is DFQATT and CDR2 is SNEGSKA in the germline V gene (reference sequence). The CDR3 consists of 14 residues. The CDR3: CSAPSGDINYGYTF. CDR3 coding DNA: TGCAGTGCCCCCTCGGGGGACATCAACTATGGCTACACCTTC.

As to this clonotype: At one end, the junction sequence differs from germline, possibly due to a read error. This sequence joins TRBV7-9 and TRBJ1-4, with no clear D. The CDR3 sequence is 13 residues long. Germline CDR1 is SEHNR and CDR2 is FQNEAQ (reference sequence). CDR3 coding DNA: TGTGCCAGCAGCTCGAATCTGGGTAGGTCAGCGAGTTTT. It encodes CASSSNLGRSASF.

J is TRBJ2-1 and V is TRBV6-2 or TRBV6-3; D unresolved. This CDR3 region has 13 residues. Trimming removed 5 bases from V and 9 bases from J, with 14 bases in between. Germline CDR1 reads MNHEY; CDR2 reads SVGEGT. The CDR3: CASSRVVAGEQFF. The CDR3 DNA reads TGTGCCAGCAGTAGGGTGGTAGCCGGTGAGCAGTTCTTC.

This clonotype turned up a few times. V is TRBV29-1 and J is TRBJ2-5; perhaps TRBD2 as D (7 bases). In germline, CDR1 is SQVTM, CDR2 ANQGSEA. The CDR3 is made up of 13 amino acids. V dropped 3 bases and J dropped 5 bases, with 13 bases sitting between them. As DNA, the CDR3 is TGCAGCGTTGAGCGGGGGCGGTTGGAGACCCAGTACTTC. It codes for CSVERGRLETQYF.

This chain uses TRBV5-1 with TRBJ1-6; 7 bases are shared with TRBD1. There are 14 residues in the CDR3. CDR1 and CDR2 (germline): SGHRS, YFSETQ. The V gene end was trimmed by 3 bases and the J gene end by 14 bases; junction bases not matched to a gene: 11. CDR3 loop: CASSSGQSGSTLHF. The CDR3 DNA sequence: TGCGCCAGCAGCTCGGGACAGTCTGGCAGTACCCTCCACTTT.

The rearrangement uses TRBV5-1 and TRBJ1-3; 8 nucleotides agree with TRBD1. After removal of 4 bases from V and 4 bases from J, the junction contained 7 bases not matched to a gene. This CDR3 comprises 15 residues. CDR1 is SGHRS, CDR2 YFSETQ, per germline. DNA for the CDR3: TGCGCCAGCAGCCCGCAGGGGGCGACGGGAAACACCATATATTTT. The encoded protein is CASSPQGATGNTIYF.

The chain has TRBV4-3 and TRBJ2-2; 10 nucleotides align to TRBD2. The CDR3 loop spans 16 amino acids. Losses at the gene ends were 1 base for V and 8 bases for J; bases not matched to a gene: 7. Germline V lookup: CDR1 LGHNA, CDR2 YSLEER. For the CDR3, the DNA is TGCGCCAGCAGCCAAGGGTCTAGCGGGAGCGCAGGGGAGCTGTTTTTT. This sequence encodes CASSQGSSGSAGELFF.

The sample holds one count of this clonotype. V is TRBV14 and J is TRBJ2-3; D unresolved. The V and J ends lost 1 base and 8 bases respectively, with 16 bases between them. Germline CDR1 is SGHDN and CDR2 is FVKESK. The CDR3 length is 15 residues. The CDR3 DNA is TGTGCCAGCAGCCAAGTGATCGGAATCAAGGGTACGCAGTATTTT. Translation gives CASSQVIGIKGTQYF.